This T cell receptor (beta chain) originates from a study of cytomegalovirus exposure and HLA in healthy donors. Findings and caveats of the study: TCR beta chains numbering 164 were designated cytomegalovirus-associated.

V dropped 3 bases and J dropped 7; count of bases not matched to a gene: 4. Per germline, CDR1 GTSNPN and CDR2 SVGIG (reference sequence). The CDR3 is 13 residues long. To note about this clone: The antigen is undetermined.

Both 60 Vbeta primers and 13 Jbeta primers went into the PCR. Assay: immunoSEQ multiplex PCR; the TCRdb copy retains only in-frame clones and omits some. The sample lists approximately 200,000 clones, roughly four fifths occurring once. The source material was PBMCs. The receptor's source is a woman aged 50 to 60 in good health and CMV-seropositive. The chain has TRBV30 and TRBJ2-1; TRBD2 matches at 9 bases. CDR3 nucleotide sequence: TGTGCCTGGAGGGTAGCGGGAGTAAATGAGCAGTTCTTC. Translated: CAWRVAGVNEQFF.